The 17 T cell receptor beta chains given below trace back to one sample, sequenced in a study of glioma-infiltrating T cells after dendritic cell vaccination. Repertoires were generated with immunoSEQ multiplex PCR, while TCRdb's copy carries only in-frame clones and drops some. The sample records around 96,000 clones, about four fifths being singletons. The sequencing here drew on blood, taken before dendritic cell vaccination. These receptors originate from a human donor with glioblastoma.

This clone came up a few times. The chain uses TRBV27 and TRBJ2-2; possibly TRBD2 for D (5 bases). Trimming removed 4 bases from V and 3 bases from J, with 12 bases in between. Germline V gene sequence: CDR1 MNHEY, CDR2 SMNVEV (reference sequence). The length of the CDR3 is 15 residues. DNA of the CDR3: TGTGCCAGCAGTTCCAGCGGCGAACACACCGGGGAGCTGTTTTTT. Amino acids: CASSSSGEHTGELFF.

This clone was recorded only once. The chain recombines TRBV10-3 with TRBJ2-7, with 8 positions matching TRBD1. Germline assignment: CDR1 ENHRY and CDR2 SYGVKD. CDR3 size: 13 residues. V shed 7 bases, J shed 7 bases, and the junction held 9 bases outside the gene matches. The CDR3 sequence is CAIMQQGAGEQYF. CDR3 DNA: TGTGCCATCATGCAGCAGGGGGCTGGTGAGCAGTACTTC.

The table lists this clone with a few counts. V usage is TRBV2 and J usage is TRBJ2-4; unclear D gene. Germline assignment: CDR1 SNHLY and CDR2 FYNNEI. The CDR3 has 14 amino acids. V was cut by 5 bases and J by 1 base, with 9 bases left in between. CDR3 DNA: TGTGCCAGCAGTCAAGGAGTGGCCAAAAACATTCAGTACTTC. This codes for CASSQGVAKNIQYF.

This sequence joins TRBV30 and TRBJ2-2, with 7 bases lining up with TRBD2. Trimming cost V 0 bases and J 5 bases; bases outside gene matches: 3. The length of the CDR3 is 14 residues. The germline V gene encodes CDR1 GTSNPN and CDR2 SVGIG (reference sequence). The CDR3 loop is CAWSVAGVTGELFF. DNA for the CDR3: TGTGCCTGGAGTGTGGCGGGAGTAACCGGGGAGCTGTTTTTT.

The gene calls are TRBV6-6 and TRBJ2-1, with D perhaps TRBD1 (5 bases). The germline V and J ends were trimmed by 10 bases and 3 bases, with 7 bases remaining between them. CDR1 and CDR2 (germline): MNHNY, SVGAGI (reference sequence). The CDR3 covers 11 residues. Written as DNA, the CDR3 is TGTGCCACTAGGGGCTACAATGAGCAGTTCTTC. As protein: CATRGYNEQFF.

The rearrangement uses TRBV7-9 and TRBJ1-1, with a weak D call TRBD1 (6 bases). The V gene lost 11 bases and the J gene lost 1 base, with 14 bases spanning the gap. CDR3 length: 13 amino acids. CDR1 SEHNR and CDR2 FQNEAQ come from the germline V gene (reference sequence). DNA of the CDR3: TGTGCCTGCGGGGGCAGAGCGAACACTGAAGCTTTCTTT. Translated, it gives CACGGRANTEAFF. Using reference TRBV7-9 and TRBJ1-1 for the parts outside the CDR3, the full variable domain is DTGVSQNPRHKITKRGQNVTFRCDPISEHNRLYWYRQTLGQGPEFLTYFQNEAQLEKSRLLSDRFSAERPKGSFSTLEIQRTEQGDSAMYLCACGGRANTEAFFGQGTRLTVV.

CDR3 coding DNA: TGCGCCAGCAGCTTGCGGATTTCACTAGAGTACACCGGGGAGCTGTTTTTT. This encodes CASSLRISLEYTGELFF. The chain employs TRBV5-1 and TRBJ2-2; tentatively, D is TRBD2 (5 bases). This CDR3 has 17 residues. V shed 1 base and J shed 3 bases, with 16 bases lying between them. Germline CDR1 reads SGHRS; CDR2 reads YFSETQ.

On this clone itself: A read error may produce the germline difference seen at one junction end. This sequence joins TRBV7-7 and TRBJ2-5, with D unclear. The germline CDR1 and CDR2 sequences are SSHAT and FNYEAQ (reference sequence). The CDR3 totals 15 residues. CDR3 DNA: TGTGCTAGCAGCTTAGGGCTTCTCGACGGGGAGACCCAGTACTTC. This sequence encodes CASSLGLLDGETQYF.

J is TRBJ2-7 and V is TRBV19, with a possible D match to TRBD1 (6 bases). V gave up 4 bases and J gave up 6 bases, with 19 bases separating them. The CDR3 has 15 amino acids. From germline, CDR1 is LNHDA and CDR2 SQIVND (reference sequence). This CDR3 reads CASSTYRASWSEQYF. The CDR3 nucleotides read TGTGCCAGTAGTACGTACAGGGCCTCATGGTCCGAGCAGTACTTC.

J is TRBJ2-1 and V is TRBV19, with 7 bases identical to TRBD1. This CDR3 spans 14 amino acids. Germline loops: CDR1 LNHDA, CDR2 SQIVND (reference sequence). The ends lost 4 bases at V and 7 bases at J; junction bases unmatched: 7. CDR3 loop: CASSKGQKMNEQFF. CDR3 sequence (DNA): TGTGCCAGTAGTAAGGGACAGAAGATGAATGAGCAGTTCTTC.

In its sample, this clone was seen a few times. V is TRBV6-1 and J is TRBJ1-2; D gene unclear. V was pared by 0 bases and J by 7 bases, with 18 bases between. CDR1 MNHNS and CDR2 SASEGT come from the germline V gene. The CDR3 runs 16 residues. Here the CDR3 reads CASSEASWTPSGGYTF. CDR3 sequence (DNA): TGTGCCAGCAGTGAAGCCTCTTGGACTCCCTCGGGTGGCTACACCTTC.

The chain employs TRBV2 and TRBJ2-1, with TRBD2 matching 9 bases. The CDR3 is 19 residues long. The V segment lost 4 bases and the J segment 6 bases; nucleotides outside the gene matches: 19. Looked up from germline, CDR1 is SNHLY and CDR2 is FYNNEI. The CDR3 region has the DNA TGTGCCAGCAGTGTAAAGGTGACTAGCGGTCTTTCTGGCGGCAATGAGCAGTTCTTC. Translated, it gives CASSVKVTSGLSGGNEQFF. Complete variable domain (other parts from reference TRBV2 and TRBJ2-1): EPEVTQTPSHQVTQMGQEVILRCVPISNHLYFYWYRQILGQKVEFLVSFYNNEISEKSEIFDDQFSVERPDGSNFTLKIRSTKLEDSAMYFCASSVKVTSGLSGGNEQFFGPGTRLTVL.

V is TRBV2 and J is TRBJ1-2; 7 bases map to TRBD1. Trimming at V came to 3 bases and at J to 4 bases, leaving 8 bases not matched to a gene. The CDR3 extends over 15 amino acids. Per the germline V gene, CDR1 is SNHLY and CDR2 is FYNNEI. The CDR3 reads CASSDATGLIYGYTF. CDR3 nucleotide sequence: TGTGCCAGCAGTGACGCGACAGGGTTGATCTATGGCTACACCTTC. Full variable domain (rest looked up from reference TRBV2 and TRBJ1-2): EPEVTQTPSHQVTQMGQEVILRCVPISNHLYFYWYRQILGQKVEFLVSFYNNEISEKSEIFDDQFSVERPDGSNFTLKIRSTKLEDSAMYFCASSDATGLIYGYTFGSGTRLTVV.

The rearrangement links TRBV7-8 to TRBJ1-1; 8 bases fit TRBD1. This CDR3 spans 17 amino acids. Per the germline V gene, CDR1 is SGHVS and CDR2 is FQNEAQ. The ends lost 1 base at V and 4 bases at J; junction bases unmatched: 11. This chain's CDR3 is CASSLGRSGGEGTEAFF. For the CDR3, the DNA is TGTGCCAGCAGCTTAGGACGATCAGGGGGCGAGGGCACTGAAGCTTTCTTT.

This chain joins TRBV5-1 and TRBJ1-6; 7 bases line up with TRBD1. Germline trimming cut 1 base from V and 8 bases from J; bases unmatched to any gene: 6. Germline values: CDR1 SGHRS, CDR2 YFSETQ. The CDR3 is 15 residues long. The CDR3 coding sequence is TGCGCCAGCAGCTTGATAGGACAGGAGGATTCACCCCTCCACTTT. Its protein product is CASSLIGQEDSPLHF.

The V and J genes are TRBV28 and TRBJ2-7, with D possibly TRBD1 on 5 matching bases. The germline gives CDR1 MDHEN, CDR2 SYDVKM. CDR3 length: 15 amino acids. The ends were cut back, 5 bases at V and 2 bases at J, with 16 bases in the middle. This chain's CDR3 is CASSPQGTKPYEQYF. The CDR3 DNA reads TGTGCCAGCAGTCCTCAGGGAACAAAGCCCTACGAGCAGTACTTC.

The chain has TRBV15 and TRBJ1-5; D may be TRBD1 (5 bases). V was cut by 0 bases and J by 6 bases, with 12 bases left in between. This CDR3 spans 15 amino acids. Germline V gene sequence: CDR1 LNHNV, CDR2 YYDKDF (reference sequence). In DNA form, the CDR3 reads TGTGCCACCAGCAGAGAACTGCGGGGACTTCAGCCCCAGCATTTT. Translating gives CATSRELRGLQPQHF.